This T cell receptor (beta chain) derives from a study of T cells after posttransplantation cyclophosphamide. The study's findings and limits: TRB clonality was highly associated with recipient CMV seropositivity and reactivation. Blood and skin or GI T cell repertoires showed limited TRB overlap. Donor-recipient repertoire similarity was low at 1-2 months, rising over year one.

V shed 3 bases, J shed 4 bases, and the junction held 4 bases outside the gene matches. The CDR3 sequence is 15 residues long. From germline, CDR1 is SGHDT and CDR2 YYEEEE. The assay was immunoSEQ multiplex PCR, and TCRdb's table has in-frame clones only and misses some. The sample records fewer than 12,000 clones, more than 75% being singletons. With respect to this clone: The antigen is unknown.

A marrow graft followed busulfan-fludarabine conditioning, with cyclophosphamide on days +3 and +4. The TCR comes from a young adult male patient who received an allogeneic stem cell transplant from a related donor, was CMV-positive, and had acute GVHD only. Part of the T cells may come from the graft donor. The rearrangement links TRBV5-6 to TRBJ2-7, with 13 nucleotides matching TRBD2. This material consisted of CD4+ T cells sorted from PBMCs, taken after allogeneic stem cell transplant with posttransplant cyclophosphamide. The CDR3 loop is CASSSSGLAGYEQYF. CDR3 DNA: TGTGCCAGCAGCTCCTCGGGACTAGCGGGGTACGAGCAGTACTTC.